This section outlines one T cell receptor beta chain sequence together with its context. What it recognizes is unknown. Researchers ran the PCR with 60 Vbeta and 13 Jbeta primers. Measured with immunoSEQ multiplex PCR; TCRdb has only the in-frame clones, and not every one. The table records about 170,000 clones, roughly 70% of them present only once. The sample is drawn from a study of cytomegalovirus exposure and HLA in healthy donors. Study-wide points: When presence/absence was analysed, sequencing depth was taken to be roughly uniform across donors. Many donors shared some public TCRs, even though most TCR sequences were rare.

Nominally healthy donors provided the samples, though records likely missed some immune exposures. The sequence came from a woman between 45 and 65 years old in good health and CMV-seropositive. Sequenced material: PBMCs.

CDR3 bases: TGTGCCAGCATCCCCGGGGGGTTGAAGGACACTGAAGCTTTCTTT. It specifies CASIPGGLKDTEAFF. The chain recombines TRBV7-9 with TRBJ1-1, with TRBD1 as a possible D gene (5 bases). CDR1 SEHNR and CDR2 FQNEAQ come from the germline V gene (reference sequence). V was clipped by 7 bases and J by 3 bases, with 18 bases between them. This CDR3 contains 15 residues. The full variable domain, its missing parts supplied by reference TRBV7-9 and TRBJ1-1, is DTGVSQNPRHKITKRGQNVTFRCDPISEHNRLYWYRQTLGQGPEFLTYFQNEAQLEKSRLLSDRFSAERPKGSFSTLEIQRTEQGDSAMYLCASIPGGLKDTEAFFGQGTRLTVV.